The clone carrying this T cell receptor beta chain was seen only once. Its antigen is undetermined. The data are from a study of T cell responses to AZD1222 COVID-19 vaccine. J was trimmed by 6 bases and V by 8 bases; bases with no gene match: 9. CDR1 is ENHRY and CDR2 is SYGVKD in the germline V gene. The CDR3 has 14 residues. Samples with a second dose at about 4 or about 12 weeks were pooled together. TCRdb's table, derived via immunoSEQ multiplex PCR, lists solely in-frame clones and lacks some. The sample contains fewer than 110,000 clones, 92% of which appear only once. Whole-study findings and limits: Clonal diversity may have been underestimated, and the donors were mostly white British, with more females than males. The study identified only a handful of AZD1222 recipients as seropositive at baseline. Vaccine-associated CD4 TCRs spanned spike, dominant at 160-218 and 743-854.

The rearrangement uses TRBV10-3 and TRBJ2-2; the match to TRBD1 covers 7 bases. The TCR sequence derives from an adult who received the AZD1222 COVID-19 vaccine. Sequencing used peripheral blood, obtained 28 days after the second AZD1222 dose. CDR3 sequence: CAISLGQGAGELFF. The CDR3 bases are TGTGCCATCTCGCTAGGGCAGGGGGCCGGGGAGCTGTTTTTT.